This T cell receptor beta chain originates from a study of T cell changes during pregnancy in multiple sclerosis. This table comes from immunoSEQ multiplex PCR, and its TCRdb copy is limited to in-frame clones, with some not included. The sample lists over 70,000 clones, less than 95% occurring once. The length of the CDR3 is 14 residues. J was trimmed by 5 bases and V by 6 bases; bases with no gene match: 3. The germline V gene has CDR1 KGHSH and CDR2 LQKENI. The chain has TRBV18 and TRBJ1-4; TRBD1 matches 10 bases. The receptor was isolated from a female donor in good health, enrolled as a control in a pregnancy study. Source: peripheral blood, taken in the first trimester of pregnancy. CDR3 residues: CASSRGQGNEKLFF. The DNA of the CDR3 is TGTGCCAGCTCTCGGGGACAGGGGAATGAAAAACTGTTTTTT.